This T cell receptor (beta chain) stems from a study of blood T cell dynamics during melanoma immunotherapy. Study summary: Patients with metastatic melanoma got pembrolizumab or nivolumab-ipilimumab as first-line care.

Assay: immunoSEQ multiplex PCR; the TCRdb copy retains only in-frame clones and omits some. Of about 4,200 clones in the sample, approximately 97% were seen once. The V end was cut by 1 base, the J end by 5 bases, with 9 bases between. Per the germline V gene, CDR1 is SGHVS and CDR2 is FNYEAQ. This CDR3 has 14 residues. Time point meaning: pre-treatment baseline. Patients had no prior systemic cancer treatment, immunosuppressants or other active cancers. Study-level findings and limits: Among sorted CD8+ subsets, immune-effector cells had the highest clonality and cell-free DNA similarity. The study could not tell melanoma-specific clones from general immune activation.

To note about this clone: Antigen specificity is unknown.

The rearrangement uses TRBV7-6 and TRBJ2-1; tentatively, D is TRBD1 (6 bases). The TCR comes from a human donor with melanoma. Sequenced material: effector memory CD8+ T cells from blood, taken from a patient treated with checkpoint blockade. CDR3 in DNA: TGTGCCAGCAGCTTAGTCCCAGGGGACAATGAGCAGTTCTTC. This encodes CASSLVPGDNEQFF.